Below, 7 T cell receptor beta chains from the same sample are listed, as sequenced in a study of blood T cell repertoires in COVID-19. Sequencing used immunoSEQ multiplex PCR; TCRdb keeps in-frame clones, though not all of them. The table lists around 420,000 clones, around 90% of them singletons. The sequencing sample was made of PBMCs or T cells enriched from blood (not recorded which). Source of these receptors: a middle-aged woman with acute COVID-19.

The gene calls are TRBV21-1 and TRBJ2-3; the table's D call TRBD1 went unverified against the DNA. TRBV21-1 is a listed pseudogene. This CDR3 has 14 residues. For the CDR3, the DNA is TGTGCCAGTCCTGTTAGGGGTCGGACAGATACGCAGTATTTT. It translates to CASPVRGRTDTQYF.

The genes are TRBV5-4 and TRBJ1-4; the D is unclear. V was trimmed by 4 bases and J by 8 bases, leaving 18 bases between them. CDR1 is SGHNT and CDR2 is YYREEE in the germline V gene (reference sequence). The CDR3 runs to 15 residues. The CDR3 spells CASSTYMGPGEKLFF. The CDR3 nucleotides read TGTGCCAGCAGCACCTACATGGGTCCGGGGGAAAAACTGTTTTTT. The whole variable domain, remainder taken from reference TRBV5-4 and TRBJ1-4, is ETGVTQSPTHLIKTRGQQVTLRCSSQSGHNTVSWYQQALGQGPQFIFQYYREEENGRGNFPPRFSGLQFPNYSSELNVNALELDDSALYLCASSTYMGPGEKLFFGSGTQLSVL.

CDR3 DNA: TGTGCCTGGACACAACAGGGGGGGAAAACTGAAGCTTTCTTT. Translating it yields CAWTQQGGKTEAFF. The chain joins TRBV30 to TRBJ1-1; 8 bases are a match to TRBD1. Per the germline V gene, CDR1 is GTSNPN and CDR2 is SVGIG (reference sequence). CDR3 length equals 14 residues. V trimming: 4 bases; J trimming: 5 bases; junction bases outside the gene matches: 9.

The chain uses TRBV10-2 and TRBJ2-3, with 9 nucleotides matching TRBD1. The CDR3 is made up of 15 amino acids. V trimming: 4 bases; J trimming: 5 bases; junction bases outside the gene matches: 7. CDR1 and CDR2 (germline): WSHSY, SAAADI. This chain's CDR3 is CASSAGQGRVDTQYF. The CDR3 nucleotides are TGCGCCAGCAGTGCGGGACAGGGAAGGGTAGATACGCAGTATTTT.

CDR3 nucleotide sequence: TGTGCCTGGGACAGGGGGATTGGAAACACCATATATTTT. This codes for CAWDRGIGNTIYF. This chain connects TRBV30 to TRBJ1-3, with 9 bases aligning to TRBD1. Trimming cost V 5 bases and J 3 bases; bases outside gene matches: 2. Looked up from germline, CDR1 is GTSNPN and CDR2 is SVGIG (reference sequence). The length of the CDR3 is 13 residues.

The chain carries TRBV6-5 and TRBJ1-6; 10 bases map to TRBD1. This CDR3 has 15 residues. Germline V CDR1 and CDR2: MNHEY, SVGAGI. With V trimmed by 8 bases and J by 1 base, 2 bases remained unmatched. The CDR3 sequence is CASRDRGSYNSPLHF. The CDR3, as DNA: TGTGCCAGCCGGGACAGGGGATCCTATAATTCACCCCTCCACTTT.

The J gene is TRBJ1-6, the V gene TRBV5-1; 8 bases align to TRBD1. CDR3 length: 15 amino acids. The V gene end was trimmed by 0 bases and the J gene end by 9 bases; junction bases not matched to a gene: 5. Per the germline V gene, CDR1 is SGHRS and CDR2 is YFSETQ. The CDR3 protein is CASSLGQGIGSPLHF. The CDR3, as DNA: TGCGCCAGCAGCTTGGGACAGGGGATCGGTTCACCCCTCCACTTT.